This T cell receptor (beta chain) emerged from a study of T cell responses to AZD1222 COVID-19 vaccine. Germline CDR1 is SQVTM and CDR2 is ANQGSEA. Trimming took 6 bases from V and 4 from J; bases not matched to a gene: 11. The CDR3 runs to 14 residues. Clones were read by immunoSEQ multiplex PCR, and TCRdb kept only the in-frame ones, dropping some. Of tens of thousands of clones in the sample, approximately 86% were seen once. Findings and limits, study-wide: Donors, mostly white British, included more females; clonal diversity was possibly underestimated. Across the whole spike, CD4 TCRs peaked at regions 160-218 and 743-854.

A word on this clone: As yet, its antigen is unknown.

The rearrangement joins TRBV29-1 to TRBJ1-1; 7 bases match TRBD1. The sample was peripheral blood, taken on day 0 of AZD1222 vaccination. The source of this sequence is an adult in good health. The CDR3 bases are TGCAGCGTCCAAAGGGGGGCAGGGGGCACTGAAGCTTTCTTT. Its protein is CSVQRGAGGTEAFF. Drawing the rest from reference TRBV29-1 and TRBJ1-1, the complete variable domain is SAVISQKPSRDICQRGTSLTIQCQVDSQVTMMFWYRQQPGQSLTLIATANQGSEATYESGFVIDKFPISRPNLTFSTLTVSNMSPEDSSIYLCSVQRGAGGTEAFFGQGTRLTVV.